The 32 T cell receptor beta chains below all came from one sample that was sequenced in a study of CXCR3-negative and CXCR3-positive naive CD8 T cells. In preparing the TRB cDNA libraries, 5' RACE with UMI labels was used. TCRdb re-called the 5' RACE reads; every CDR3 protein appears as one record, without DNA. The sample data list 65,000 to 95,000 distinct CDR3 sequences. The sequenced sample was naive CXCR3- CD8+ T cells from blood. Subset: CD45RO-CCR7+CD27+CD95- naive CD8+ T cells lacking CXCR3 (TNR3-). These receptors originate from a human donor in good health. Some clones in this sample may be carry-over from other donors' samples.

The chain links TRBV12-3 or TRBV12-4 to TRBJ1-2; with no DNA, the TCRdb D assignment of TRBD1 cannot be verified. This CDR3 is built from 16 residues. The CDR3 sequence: CASSSGRRVVNYGYTF.

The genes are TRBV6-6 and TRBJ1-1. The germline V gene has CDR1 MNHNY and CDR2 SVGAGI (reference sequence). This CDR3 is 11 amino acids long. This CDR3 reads CASSFRDEAFF.

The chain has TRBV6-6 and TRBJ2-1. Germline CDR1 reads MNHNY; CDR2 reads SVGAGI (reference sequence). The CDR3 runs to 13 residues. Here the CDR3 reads CASGSDAYNEQFF.

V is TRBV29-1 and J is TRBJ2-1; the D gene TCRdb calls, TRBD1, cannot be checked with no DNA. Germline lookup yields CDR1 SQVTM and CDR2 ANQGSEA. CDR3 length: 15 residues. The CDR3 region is CSVEGQAGGKFEQFF.

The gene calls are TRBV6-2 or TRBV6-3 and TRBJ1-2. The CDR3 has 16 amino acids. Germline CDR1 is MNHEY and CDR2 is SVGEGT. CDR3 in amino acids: CASTLPPGRGNYGYTF.

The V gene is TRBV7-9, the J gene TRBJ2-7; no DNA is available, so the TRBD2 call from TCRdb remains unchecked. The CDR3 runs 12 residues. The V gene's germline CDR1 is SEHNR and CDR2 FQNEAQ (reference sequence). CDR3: CASAGGLYEQYF.

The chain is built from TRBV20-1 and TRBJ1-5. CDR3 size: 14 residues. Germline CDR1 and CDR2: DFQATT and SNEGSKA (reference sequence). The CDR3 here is CSARESVEAQPQHF.

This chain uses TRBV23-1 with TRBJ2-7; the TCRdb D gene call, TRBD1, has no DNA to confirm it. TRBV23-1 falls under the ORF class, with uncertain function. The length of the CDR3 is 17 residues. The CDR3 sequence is CASSQSRTQDTFKEQYF.

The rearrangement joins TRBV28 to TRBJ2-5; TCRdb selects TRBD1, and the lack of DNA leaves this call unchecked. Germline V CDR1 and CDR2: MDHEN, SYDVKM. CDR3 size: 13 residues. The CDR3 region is CASSLGGQETQYF.

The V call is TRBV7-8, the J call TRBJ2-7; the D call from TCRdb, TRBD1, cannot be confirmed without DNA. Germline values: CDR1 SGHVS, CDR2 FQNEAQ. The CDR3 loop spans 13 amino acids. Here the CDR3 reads CASSLGQYYEQYF.

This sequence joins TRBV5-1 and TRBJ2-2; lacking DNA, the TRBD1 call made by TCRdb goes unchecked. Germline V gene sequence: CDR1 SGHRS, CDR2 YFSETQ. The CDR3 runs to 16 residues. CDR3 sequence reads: CASSHAAGGASGELFF.

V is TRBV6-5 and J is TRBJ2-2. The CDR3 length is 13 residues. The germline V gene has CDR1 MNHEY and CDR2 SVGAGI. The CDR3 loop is CASSRRDTGELFF.

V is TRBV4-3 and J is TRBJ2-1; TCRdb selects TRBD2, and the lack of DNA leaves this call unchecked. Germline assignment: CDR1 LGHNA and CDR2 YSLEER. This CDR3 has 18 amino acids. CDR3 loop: CASSPTSGAVLSYNEQFF.

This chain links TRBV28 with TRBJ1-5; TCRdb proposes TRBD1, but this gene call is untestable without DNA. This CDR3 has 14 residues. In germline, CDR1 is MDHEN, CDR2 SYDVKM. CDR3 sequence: CASSLGQGRQPQHF.

CDR3 residues: CASSQTSNEQFF. The chain combines TRBV4-3 with TRBJ2-1. The germline CDR1 and CDR2 sequences are LGHNA and YSLEER. The CDR3 loop spans 12 amino acids.

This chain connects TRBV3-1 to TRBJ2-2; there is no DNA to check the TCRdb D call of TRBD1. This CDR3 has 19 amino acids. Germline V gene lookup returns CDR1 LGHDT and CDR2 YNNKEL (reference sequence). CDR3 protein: CASSSEFQDRAVNAGELFF.

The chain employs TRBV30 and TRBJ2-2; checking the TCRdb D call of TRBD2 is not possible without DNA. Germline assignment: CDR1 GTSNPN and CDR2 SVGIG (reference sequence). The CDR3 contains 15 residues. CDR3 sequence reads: CAWSLLRAPPGELFF.

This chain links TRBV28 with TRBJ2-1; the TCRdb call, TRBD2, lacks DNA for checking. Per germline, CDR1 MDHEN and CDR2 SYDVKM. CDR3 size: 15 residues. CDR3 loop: CASGLTSGRVYEQFF.

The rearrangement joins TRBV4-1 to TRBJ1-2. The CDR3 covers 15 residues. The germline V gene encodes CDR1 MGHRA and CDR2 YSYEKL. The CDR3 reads CASSQIGRMDYGYTF.

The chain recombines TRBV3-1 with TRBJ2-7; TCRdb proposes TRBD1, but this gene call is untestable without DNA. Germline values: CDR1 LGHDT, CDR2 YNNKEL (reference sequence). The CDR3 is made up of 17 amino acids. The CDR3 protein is CASSRGPVGGRAWEQYF.

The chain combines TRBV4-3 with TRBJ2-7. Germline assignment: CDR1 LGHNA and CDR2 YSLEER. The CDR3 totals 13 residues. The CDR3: CASSQEFQREQYF.

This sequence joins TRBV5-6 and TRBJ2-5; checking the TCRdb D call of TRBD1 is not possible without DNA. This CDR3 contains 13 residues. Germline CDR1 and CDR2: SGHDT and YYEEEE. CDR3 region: CASSQGQRETQYF.

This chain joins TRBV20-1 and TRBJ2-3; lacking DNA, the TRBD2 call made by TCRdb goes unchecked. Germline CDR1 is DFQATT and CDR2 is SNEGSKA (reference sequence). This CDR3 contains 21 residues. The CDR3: CSAVRSSGLAGGPYLTDTQYF.

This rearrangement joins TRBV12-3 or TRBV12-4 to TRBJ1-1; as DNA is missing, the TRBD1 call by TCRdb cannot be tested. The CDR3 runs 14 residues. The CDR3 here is CASSLYPGYTEAFF.

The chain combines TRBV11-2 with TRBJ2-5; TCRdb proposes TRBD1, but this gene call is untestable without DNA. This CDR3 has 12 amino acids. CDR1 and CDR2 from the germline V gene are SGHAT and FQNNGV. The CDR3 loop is CASSGGIKTQYF. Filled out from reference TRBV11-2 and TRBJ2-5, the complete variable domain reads EAGVAQSPRYKIIEKRQSVAFWCNPISGHATLYWYQQILGQGPKLLIQFQNNGVVDDSQLPKDRFSAERLKGVDSTLKIQPAKLEDSAVYLCASSGGIKTQYFGPGTRLLVL.

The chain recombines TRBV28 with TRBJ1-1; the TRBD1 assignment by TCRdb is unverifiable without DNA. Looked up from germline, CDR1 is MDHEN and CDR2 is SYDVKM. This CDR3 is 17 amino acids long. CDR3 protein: CASRWDLTLPMNTEAFF.

CDR3 in amino acids: CASGDSAYEQYF. The rearrangement uses TRBV5-7 and TRBJ2-7; the D gene TCRdb calls, TRBD1, cannot be checked with no DNA. TRBV5-7 is annotated as an ORF whose role is uncertain. The CDR3 has 12 residues.

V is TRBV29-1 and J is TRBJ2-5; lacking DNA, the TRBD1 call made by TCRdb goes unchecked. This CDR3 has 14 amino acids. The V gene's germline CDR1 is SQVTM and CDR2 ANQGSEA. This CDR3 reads CSVEEGTGGETQYF.

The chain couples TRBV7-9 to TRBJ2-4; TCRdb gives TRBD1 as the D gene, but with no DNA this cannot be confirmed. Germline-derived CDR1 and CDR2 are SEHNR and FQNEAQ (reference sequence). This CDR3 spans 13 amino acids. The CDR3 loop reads CASSSHTQGEAYF.

This chain's CDR3 is CSVDRADGYTF. The chain carries TRBV29-1 and TRBJ1-2; TCRdb's D call of TRBD1 is untestable without DNA. This CDR3 spans 11 amino acids. Per germline, CDR1 SQVTM and CDR2 ANQGSEA.

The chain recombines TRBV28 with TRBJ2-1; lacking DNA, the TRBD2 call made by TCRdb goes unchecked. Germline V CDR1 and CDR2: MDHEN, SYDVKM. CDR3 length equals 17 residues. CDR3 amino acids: CASSLAGPGLALNEQFF. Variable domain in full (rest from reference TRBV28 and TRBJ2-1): DVKVTQSSRYLVKRTGEKVFLECVQDMDHENMFWYRQDPGLGLRLIYFSYDVKMKEKGDIPEGYSVSREKKERFSLILESASTNQTSMYLCASSLAGPGLALNEQFFGPGTRLTVL.

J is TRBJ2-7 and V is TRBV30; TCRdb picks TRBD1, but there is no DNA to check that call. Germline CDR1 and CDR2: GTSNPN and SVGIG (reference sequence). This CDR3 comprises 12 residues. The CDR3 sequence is CAWDKQGDEQYF. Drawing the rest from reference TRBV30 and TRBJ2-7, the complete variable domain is SQTIHQWPATLVQPVGSPLSLECTVEGTSNPNLYWYRQAAGRGLQLLFYSVGIGQISSEVPQNLSASRPQDRQFILSSKKLLLSDSGFYLCAWDKQGDEQYFGPGTRLTVT.